This TCR beta chain was profiled in a study of control samples from healthy donors and cancer patients. Some clones are missing from TCRdb's copy, which holds only in-frame ones; the method was immunoSEQ multiplex PCR. The sample lists roughly 170,000 clones; 94% were seen once. Germline V lookup: CDR1 SGHAT, CDR2 FQNNGV. The CDR3 sequence is 13 residues long. Deletions cut 4 bases from V and 1 base from J, with 8 bases between. The source of this sequence is a woman under 30 in good health. The chain joins TRBV11-2 to TRBJ2-7; no reliable D call. The sequenced sample was blood. CDR3 coding DNA: TGTGCCAGCAGCTCCCCCGGTTCCTACGAGCAGTACTTC. Encoded protein: CASSSPGSYEQYF.